These T cell receptor beta chains were read from a single sample in a study of PD-L1 blockade in urothelial cancer. Method: immunoSEQ multiplex PCR; TCRdb's copy keeps in-frame clones and lacks some. The sample gives 50,000 or so clones, approximately 86% of which show up once; more than 9% is in the top ten. Sample: PBMCs, taken around atezolizumab (anti-PD-L1) treatment. These receptors originate from a man aged 55 to 70 with urothelial cancer. CDR3s include the opening cysteine and the closing phenylalanine or tryptophan. Fields, in order: J gene, V gene, clone size, CDR3 length, D gene, CDR3 protein, CDR3 DNA. D genes are given only for firm matches. Clone size is given for some rows only: seen once, a few or many times, or a class if the clone is expanded.

TRBJ2-6,TRBV7-2,.,15,.,CASSLGFSGANVLTF,TGTGCCAGCAGCCTCGGGTTCTCTGGGGCCAACGTCCTGACTTTC
TRBJ2-1,TRBV19,.,14,TRBD2,CASSLGGGINEQFF,TGTGCCAGTAGTTTGGGGGGGGGTATTAATGAGCAGTTCTTC
TRBJ2-7,TRBV7-8,once,13,.,CASSSTRDYEQYF,TGTGCCAGCAGCTCAACCAGGGACTACGAGCAGTACTTC
TRBJ1-5,TRBV30,once,16,TRBD1,CAWSGQGRGGNQPQHF,TGTGCCTGGAGTGGACAGGGAAGGGGCGGCAATCAGCCCCAGCATTTT
TRBJ1-4,TRBV4-3,.,16,TRBD1,CASSQEGMGQYEKLFF,TGCGCCAGCAGCCAAGAGGGGATGGGACAGTATGAAAAACTGTTTTTT
TRBJ1-1,TRBV7-9,once,16,TRBD1,CASSPPGQGVRTEAFF,TGTGCCAGCAGCCCACCGGGACAGGGGGTGCGCACTGAAGCTTTCTTT
TRBJ1-6,TRBV9,.,15,TRBD1,CASSVGDRTNSPLHF,TGTGCCAGCAGCGTGGGGGACAGAACAAATTCACCCCTCCACTTT
TRBJ1-4,TRBV5-6,.,16,.,CASSFRAWGGGEKLFF,TGTGCCAGCAGCTTCCGGGCTTGGGGGGGTGGTGAAAAACTGTTTTTT
TRBJ2-1,TRBV28,.,16,TRBD2,CASISYAGGDYNEQFF,TGTGCCAGCATTTCGTACGCGGGAGGTGACTACAATGAGCAGTTCTTC
TRBJ2-3,TRBV9,.,16,TRBD2,CASSVVRGGLTDTQYF,TGTGCCAGCAGCGTAGTACGCGGGGGGCTCACAGATACGCAGTATTTT
TRBJ2-3,TRBV7-9,.,16,.,CASSPTGGPPTDTQYF,TGTGCCAGCAGCCCGACCGGGGGGCCCCCCACAGATACGCAGTATTTT
TRBJ2-1,TRBV18,.,17,.,CASSPAGDRASYNEQFF,TGTGCCAGCTCACCCGCCGGCGACAGAGCTTCCTACAATGAGCAGTTCTTC
TRBJ2-7,TRBV4-2,.,16,TRBD1,CASSQRLSDREFEQYF,TGTGCCAGCAGCCAAAGATTGTCGGACAGGGAATTCGAGCAGTACTTC
TRBJ1-1,TRBV27,.,17,.,CASSLSNLRGPNTEAFF,TGTGCCAGCAGTTTATCGAATTTGCGCGGGCCGAACACTGAAGCTTTCTTT
TRBJ1-2,TRBV5-4,.,15,TRBD1,CASSLPARGQDGYTF,TGTGCCAGCAGCTTGCCGGCCAGGGGACAGGATGGCTACACCTTC
TRBJ1-2,TRBV28,.,14,TRBD1,CASSLEAGGLSYTF,TGTGCCAGCAGTCTCGAAGCAGGGGGATTGAGCTACACCTTC
TRBJ2-3,TRBV9,.,17,TRBD2,CASSVGGGRGTTDTQYF,TGTGCCAGCAGCGTAGGGGGCGGGCGGGGGACCACAGATACGCAGTATTTT
TRBJ2-7,TRBV11-2,.,15,.,CASSLEPGPPYEQYF,TGTGCCAGCAGCTTAGAGCCTGGCCCCCCCTACGAGCAGTACTTC
TRBJ1-2,TRBV5-4,once,13,TRBD1,CASSQGQGVGYTF,TGTGCCAGCAGCCAGGGACAGGGAGTAGGCTACACCTTC
TRBJ1-4,TRBV18,.,16,.,CASSRPLGFTPEKLFF,TGTGCCAGCTCACGTCCTTTGGGCTTTACGCCTGAAAAACTGTTTTTT
TRBJ2-3,TRBV7-3,.,14,.,CASSRGGAGDTQYF,TGTGCCAGCAGTCGAGGGGGGGCAGGAGATACGCAGTATTTT
TRBJ2-7,TRBV15,.,16,.,CATSSVAPDSSYEQYF,TGTGCCACCAGCAGCGTCGCTCCGGACAGTTCCTACGAGCAGTACTTC
TRBJ1-3,TRBV2,once,15,.,CASDEFGRTGNTIYF,TGTGCCAGCGACGAATTCGGCAGGACTGGAAACACCATATATTTT
TRBJ2-2,TRBV19,few,14,TRBD1,CASSNQGARGELFF,TGTGCCAGTAGTAACCAGGGGGCCAGGGGGGAGCTGTTTTTT
TRBJ2-2,TRBV19,.,17,TRBD2,CASSSQRLALNTGELFF,TGTGCCAGTAGTTCCCAAAGACTAGCTCTTAACACCGGGGAGCTGTTTTTT
TRBJ1-1,TRBV7-2,.,14,TRBD1,CASSPTGALTEAFF,TGTGCCAGCAGCCCAACAGGGGCTTTGACTGAAGCTTTCTTT
TRBJ2-7,TRBV5-4,.,14,.,CASSLEGDPYEQYF,TGTGCCAGCAGCTTGGAAGGGGATCCCTACGAGCAGTACTTC
TRBJ2-7,TRBV7-5,.,14,.,CARSPQGALYEQYF,TGTGCCAGAAGCCCTCAGGGGGCATTATACGAGCAGTACTTC
TRBJ1-1,TRBV9,.,14,.,CASSEEVMNTEAFF,TGTGCCAGCAGCGAGGAGGTCATGAACACTGAAGCTTTCTTT
TRBJ2-1,TRBV5-6,.,16,TRBD2,CASSFRLAGVYNEQFF,TGTGCCAGCAGCTTCAGACTAGCGGGGGTGTACAATGAGCAGTTCTTC
TRBJ1-1,TRBV7-2,.,13,.,CASSFRVDTEAFF,TGTGCCAGCAGCTTCAGGGTGGACACTGAAGCTTTCTTT
TRBJ1-5,TRBV10-2,.,14,.,CASSEWQGNQPQHF,TGCGCCAGCAGTGAGTGGCAGGGCAATCAGCCCCAGCATTTT
TRBJ1-6,TRBV18,.,14,.,CASSPTSDNSPLHF,TGTGCCAGCTCACCGACGAGCGATAATTCACCCCTCCACTTT
TRBJ1-2,TRBV28,.,16,TRBD1,CASSFLTGTGLNGYTF,TGTGCCAGCAGTTTTTTAACCGGGACAGGGTTGAATGGCTACACCTTC
TRBJ2-7,TRBV7-9,.,15,.,CASSLQGLPPYEQYF,TGTGCCAGCAGCCTACAGGGCCTCCCCCCATACGAGCAGTACTTC
TRBJ2-2,TRBV29-1,.,13,.,CSSEDRNTGELFF,TGCAGCTCCGAGGACAGGAACACCGGGGAGCTGTTTTTT
TRBJ1-5,TRBV6-5,.,13,TRBD1,CASSRDSDQPQHF,TGTGCCAGCAGCCGGGACAGCGATCAGCCCCAGCATTTT
TRBJ1-2,TRBV6-5,.,12,.,CASSSGIYGYTF,TGTGCCAGCAGTTCAGGGATCTATGGCTACACCTTC
TRBJ1-4,TRBV7-8,.,13,.,CATAGATNEKLFF,TGTGCCACCGCCGGGGCAACTAATGAAAAACTGTTTTTT
TRBJ2-3,TRBV2,.,15,.,CASKTQDLSADTQYF,TGTGCCAGCAAAACTCAAGATTTGTCCGCAGATACGCAGTATTTT
TRBJ1-4,TRBV7-8,once,16,TRBD1,CASTKLRDRLSEKLFF,TGTGCCAGCACCAAACTAAGGGACAGACTTTCTGAAAAACTGTTTTTT
TRBJ2-7,TRBV5-6,.,16,.,CASSLVGAVSSYEQYF,TGTGCCAGCAGCTTGGTGGGGGCTGTCAGCTCCTACGAGCAGTACTTC
TRBJ2-5,TRBV9,.,11,.,CATRSRETQYF,TGTGCCACCCGTTCCCGGGAGACCCAGTACTTC
TRBJ1-3,TRBV5-4,.,14,.,CASSLAGVPNTIYF,TGTGCCAGCAGCTTGGCAGGGGTACCAAACACCATATATTTT
TRBJ1-3,TRBV29-1,.,16,TRBD1,CSVEDRTGSSGNTIYF,TGCAGCGTTGAAGATAGGACAGGGTCCTCTGGAAACACCATATATTTT
TRBJ1-2,TRBV11-3,.,14,TRBD1,CASSRTGGDYGYTF,TGTGCCAGCAGCCGGACAGGGGGCGACTATGGCTACACCTTC